This T cell receptor beta chain appears in the sequencing data of a study of blood T cell repertoires in COVID-19. Per the authors' pipeline: Amplified reference gene primers provided the basis for estimating nucleated cell counts. Sequencing was performed with immunoSEQ multiplex PCR; in TCRdb, only in-frame clones are kept and a portion is missing. V and J calls plus clone size are reproduced from that table; the DNA served to infer D and trimming. The sample comprises about 93,000 clones, more than 65% of which are singletons, and roughly 15% rests with the top ten. The sample comprised peripheral blood. This TCR came from a human donor in a cohort sampled during active COVID-19.

Here the CDR3 reads CASSLERGELFF. In DNA form, the CDR3 reads TGTGCCAGCAGCCTCGAGCGCGGGGAGCTGTTTTTT. The rearrangement links TRBV4-2 to TRBJ2-2, with no clear D. The CDR3 covers 12 residues. The V end was cut by 4 bases, the J end by 7 bases, with 7 bases between. Germline CDR1 reads LGHNA; CDR2 reads YNFKEQ.